This TCR beta chain was recovered during a study of control samples from healthy donors and cancer patients. This clone was observed once. Looked up from germline, CDR1 is MDHEN and CDR2 is SYDVKM. Trimming took 4 bases from V and 5 from J, leaving 24 bases between them. The CDR3 is made up of 18 amino acids. Some clones are missing from TCRdb's copy, which holds only in-frame ones; the method was immunoSEQ multiplex PCR. The sample has 90,000 to 150,000 clones, roughly 90% seen once; the top ten hold 6.5% to 9%. The sequence was obtained from a woman aged 18-35 years in good health. The sample comprised blood. This rearrangement joins TRBV28 to TRBJ2-1; a weak D match, TRBD1 (6 bases). Written as DNA, the CDR3 is TGTGCCAGCAGTTCCGCCAAAGCCGGGGCAGGGGACAACAATGAGCAGTTCTTC. Amino acid sequence: CASSSAKAGAGDNNEQFF.